The clone carrying this T cell receptor beta chain was counted many times. The data originate from a study of T cells in Graves' hyperthyroidism and ophthalmopathy. Researchers took RNA transcripts and amplified the TCR beta CDR3 regions from them. TCR CDR3 regions were first amplified by RT-PCR with HTBI primers. In TCRdb, the multiplex PCR reads were re-called with MiXCR into one record per CDR3 protein. Of 500,000 to 600,000 distinct CDR3 sequences in the sample, 46% were seen once. V was pared by 5 bases and J by 5 bases, with 15 bases between. This CDR3 is built from 13 residues. CDR1 SQVTM and CDR2 ANQGSEA come from the germline V gene.

Sequencing used peripheral blood or thyroid tissue (not recorded which). The clonotype comes from an adult woman with Graves' disease, either hyperthyroidism or ophthalmopathy (not recorded which). V gene TRBV29-1 combines with J gene TRBJ2-5; D possibly uses TRBD1 or TRBD2 (6 bases each). The CDR3: CSVLTGGYETQYF. The CDR3, as DNA: TGCAGCGTTTTGACAGGAGGGTATGAGACCCAGTACTTC.